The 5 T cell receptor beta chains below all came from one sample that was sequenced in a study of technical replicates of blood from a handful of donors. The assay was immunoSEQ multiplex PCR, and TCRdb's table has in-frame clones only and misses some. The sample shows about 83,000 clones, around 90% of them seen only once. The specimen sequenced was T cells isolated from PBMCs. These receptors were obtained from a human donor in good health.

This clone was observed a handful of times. The CDR3 loop is CASSLARGVDEKLFF. The CDR3 DNA reads TGCGCCAGCAGCTTGGCCCGGGGTGTAGACGAAAAACTGTTTTTT. The chain combines TRBV5-1 with TRBJ1-4; D unresolved. The CDR3 has 15 amino acids. V was trimmed by 0 bases and J by 8 bases, leaving 14 bases between them. Germline V gives CDR1 SGHRS, CDR2 YFSETQ.

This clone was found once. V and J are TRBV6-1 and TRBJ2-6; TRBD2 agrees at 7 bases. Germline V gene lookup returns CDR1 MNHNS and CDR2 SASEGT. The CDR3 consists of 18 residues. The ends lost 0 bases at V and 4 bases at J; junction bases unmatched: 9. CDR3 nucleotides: TGTGCCAGCAGTGAAGCCTGGCTCGCGGGGGTCGGGGCCAACGTCCTGACTTTC. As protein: CASSEAWLAGVGANVLTF.

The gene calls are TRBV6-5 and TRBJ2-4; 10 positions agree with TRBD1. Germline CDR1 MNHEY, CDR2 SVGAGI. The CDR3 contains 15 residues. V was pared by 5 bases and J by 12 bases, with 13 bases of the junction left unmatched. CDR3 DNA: TGTGCCAGCAGTCGTCCGGGACAGGGGCTTCCGCCTCAGTACTTC. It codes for CASSRPGQGLPPQYF.

DNA for the CDR3: TGTGCCAGTAGTATCTTGGGGAACAGGGACTACGAGCAGTACTTC. This codes for CASSILGNRDYEQYF. The chain carries TRBV19 and TRBJ2-7, with D perhaps TRBD1 (6 bases). Germline V gene sequence: CDR1 LNHDA, CDR2 SQIVND (reference sequence). The CDR3 sequence is 15 residues long. V was clipped by 3 bases and J by 3 bases, with 15 bases between them. The full variable domain, in which reference TRBV19 and TRBJ2-7 provide the parts outside the CDR3, is DGGITQSPKYLFRKEGQNVTLSCEQNLNHDAMYWYRQDPGQGLRLIYYSQIVNDFQKGDIAEGYSVSREKKESFPLTVTSAQKNPTAFYLCASSILGNRDYEQYFGPGTRLTVT.

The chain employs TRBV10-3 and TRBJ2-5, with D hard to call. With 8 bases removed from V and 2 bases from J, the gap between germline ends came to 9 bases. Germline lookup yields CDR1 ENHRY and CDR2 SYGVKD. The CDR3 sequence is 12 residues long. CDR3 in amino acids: CAISAVQETQYF. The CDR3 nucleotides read TGTGCCATCTCGGCGGTTCAAGAGACCCAGTACTTC.